This T cell receptor (beta chain) appears in the sequencing data of a study of CDR3 diversity in severe acne. TCRdb reprocessed the PCR reads with MiXCR, giving one entry per CDR3 protein. The repertoire holds fewer than 90,000 distinct CDR3 sequences, with around 47% as singletons. V was pared by 8 bases and J by 6 bases, with 16 bases between. Per the germline V gene, CDR1 is SQVTM and CDR2 is ANQGSEA. This CDR3 has 12 residues. Sequencing was carried out using blood. This receptor was obtained from a male donor with severe acne vulgaris. The V call is TRBV29-1, the J call TRBJ1-1, with D possibly TRBD1 on 5 matching bases. The CDR3 DNA is TGCAGCATGGGAGGGACCAGCGCTGAAGCTTTCTTT. Residues: CSMGGTSAEAFF. Looking up the rest from reference TRBV29-1 and TRBJ1-1 gives the full variable domain: SAVISQKPSRDICQRGTSLTIQCQVDSQVTMMFWYRQQPGQSLTLIATANQGSEATYESGFVIDKFPISRPNLTFSTLTVSNMSPEDSSIYLCSMGGTSAEAFFGQGTRLTVV.